This is a list of T cell receptor beta chains from one sample in a study of shared clonotypes between healthy human individuals. The repertoire was sequenced with immunoSEQ multiplex PCR; TCRdb's copy has only in-frame clones and lacks some. The sample carries around 990,000 clones, 60% to 80% recorded once. Sequencing used memory CD4+ T cells from PBMCs. Receptor source: a man aged 18 to 30 in good health. Some clones in this sample may be carry-over from other donors' samples. Both conserved end residues are part of each CDR3. The D gene is left open where the match is weak. For some rows the clone size is stated as once, few or many, or as a class when expanded; others skip it.

J	size	D	V	DNA	CDR3
TRBJ2-5	.	.	TRBV7-2	TGTGCCAGCAGCCCCTACGAAGAGACCCAGTACTTC	CASSPYEETQYF
TRBJ2-7	.	.	TRBV5-4	TGTGCCAGCAGCTTGATAGGGTACGAGCAGTACTTC	CASSLIGYEQYF
TRBJ2-7	.	TRBD2	TRBV13	TGTGCCAGCAGGTTAGAGGCCCTAGCGGGAGGGCCCTACGAGCAGTACTTC	CASRLEALAGGPYEQYF
TRBJ1-1	few	.	TRBV7-7	TGTGCCAGCAGCCCCCTCGGGCGGAGCACTGTCACTGAAGCTTTCTTT	CASSPLGRSTVTEAFF
TRBJ2-3	.	TRBD1	TRBV6-5	TGTGCCAGCAGTTCCGGGACAGCCACAGATACGCAGTATTTT	CASSSGTATDTQYF
TRBJ1-2	.	.	TRBV7-8	TGTGCCAGCAGCTTGAACCGGGACGGCTATGGCTACACCTTC	CASSLNRDGYGYTF
TRBJ2-3	many	TRBD2	TRBV4-2	TGTGCCAGCAGCCAATCCGGGACTAGCGGGGCAGATACGCAGTATTTT	CASSQSGTSGADTQYF
TRBJ1-2	many	.	TRBV7-8	TGTGCCAGCAGCTTATTGAGTTCGGGGGGTGGCTACACCTTC	CASSLLSSGGGYTF
TRBJ1-5	.	.	TRBV7-7	TGTGCCATTAGCCCGGGGGCCGATCAGCCCCAGCATTTT	CAISPGADQPQHF
TRBJ2-2	.	.	TRBV6-1	TGTGCCAGCAGGCGGACCTTAATTAACGCCGGGGAGCTGTTTTTT	CASRRTLINAGELFF
TRBJ2-3	.	.	TRBV7-6	TGTGCCAGCAGTTTAGGACTCGCAAGGGGTAGAGATACGCAGTATTTT	CASSLGLARGRDTQYF
TRBJ2-7	.	.	TRBV27	TGTGCCAGCAGTTTTTCGATGGGGAGTGACTACGAGCAGTACTTC	CASSFSMGSDYEQYF
TRBJ2-3	once	TRBD2	TRBV28	TGTGCCAGCCACCCGTATCCGGGAGGAGGAGATACGCAGTATTTT	CASHPYPGGGDTQYF
TRBJ1-2	.	TRBD1	TRBV30	TGTGCCTGGGAAGCAGACAGGGCTGGCTACACCTTC	CAWEADRAGYTF
TRBJ1-2	.	.	TRBV28	TGTGCCAGCAGGCTCGCAATCCCAGTCTATGGCTACACCTTC	CASRLAIPVYGYTF
TRBJ2-6	.	.	TRBV19	TGTGCCAGTAGTCAGTTTGGCGTTAGCTCTGGGGCCAACGTCCTGACTTTC	CASSQFGVSSGANVLTF
TRBJ2-7	many	.	TRBV19	TGTGCCAGTAGCGGTAGAGGGACTCATGCCTCCTACGAGCAGTACTTC	CASSGRGTHASYEQYF
TRBJ2-7	.	TRBD1	TRBV29-1	TGCAGCGTCGGGACAGGGTACTACGAGCAGTACTTC	CSVGTGYYEQYF
TRBJ2-5	.	.	TRBV27	TGTGCCAGCAGTTTATTGGGAGGTTCACAAGAGACCCAGTACTTC	CASSLLGGSQETQYF
TRBJ2-3	.	.	TRBV6-5	TGTGCCAGCAGTTACACAACCCCTGGGGGTACGCAGTATTTT	CASSYTTPGGTQYF
TRBJ2-7	few	TRBD2	TRBV5-8	TGTGCCAGCAGCTTGGCCTTCGGACTAGCGGGGTTCGAGCAGTACTTC	CASSLAFGLAGFEQYF
TRBJ1-5	.	TRBD1	TRBV5-1	TGCGCCAGCAGCCTCGACAGGGGTACTCAGCCCCAGCATTTT	CASSLDRGTQPQHF
TRBJ2-1	.	.	TRBV5-6	TGTGCCAGCAGCCGCCCCTCGGTTTGGAATGAACAGTTCTTC	CASSRPSVWNEQFF
TRBJ1-2	.	.	TRBV2	TGTGCCAGCACCAATCTCCAGGGAGGGAACTATGGCTACACCTTC	CASTNLQGGNYGYTF
TRBJ2-1	.	.	TRBV7-9	TGTGCCAGCAGCCCAGGCGCAGGGTACGGTGGTGAGCAGTTCTTC	CASSPGAGYGGEQFF
TRBJ2-1	.	.	TRBV28	TGTGCCAGCAGTTTATCCAGGGCCAATGAGCAGTTCTTC	CASSLSRANEQFF
TRBJ2-2	.	.	TRBV18	TGTGCCAGCTCACCCCAAGGCGAGAACACCGGGGAGCTGTTTTTT	CASSPQGENTGELFF
TRBJ1-1	few	TRBD1	TRBV9	TGTGCCAGCAGCGGGGGGACAGTGTTCACTGAAGCTTTCTTT	CASSGGTVFTEAFF
TRBJ2-2	.	.	TRBV9	TGTGCCAGCAGCGTTACTAGGGATGGGACCGGGGAGCTGTTTTTT	CASSVTRDGTGELFF
TRBJ2-4	.	TRBD1	TRBV10-1	TGCGCCAGAAAACAGAGGGGGCCAAACATTCAGTACTTC	CARKQRGPNIQYF
TRBJ1-2	.	.	TRBV4-2	TGTGCCAGCAGCCAGCCCTACAGGGAGGTGAATGGCTACACCTTC	CASSQPYREVNGYTF
TRBJ2-1	.	TRBD2	TRBV29-1	TGCAGCGTCGAAGGGACTAGTGAGGCGAATGAGCAGTTCTTC	CSVEGTSEANEQFF
TRBJ2-1	.	TRBD2	TRBV7-9	TGTGCCAGCCTTGTCGCGGGAGGACATGAGCAGTTCTTC	CASLVAGGHEQFF
TRBJ2-7	once	TRBD1	TRBV6-1	TGTGCCAGCAGTGTGCTTCCGACAGGGGGCTCCTCCTACGAGCAGTACTTC	CASSVLPTGGSSYEQYF
TRBJ2-2	.	.	TRBV7-2	TGTGCCAGCAGCCTGATCCCGGGACAGAACACCGGGGAGCTGTTTTTT	CASSLIPGQNTGELFF
TRBJ2-7	once	.	TRBV7-3	TGTGCCAGCAGCTTAGGGGCAGCCCATACGTACTACGAGCAGTACTTC	CASSLGAAHTYYEQYF
TRBJ2-7	once	.	TRBV4-2	TGTGCCAGCAGCCAAGAAGTGGGCCGGTACTTCTACGAGCAGTACTTC	CASSQEVGRYFYEQYF
TRBJ1-3	few	.	TRBV5-6	TGTGCCAGCAGCTTGGACGCGAACTCTGGAAACACCATATATTTT	CASSLDANSGNTIYF
TRBJ2-7	.	TRBD2	TRBV27	TGTGCCAGCAGCCCCGGGGGGGCCCTCTCCTACGAGCAGTACTTC	CASSPGGALSYEQYF
TRBJ2-3	.	.	TRBV7-3	TGTGCCAGCAGCTTATTCGGGCCAACAGATACGCAGTATTTT	CASSLFGPTDTQYF
TRBJ1-1	many	.	TRBV25-1	TGTGCCAGCAGTGAACGGCGGGAAACTGAAGCTTTCTTT	CASSERRETEAFF
TRBJ1-1	.	.	TRBV6-1	TGTGCCAGCAGAGTGGGTTCGAACGCTGAAGCTTTCTTT	CASRVGSNAEAFF
TRBJ2-1	.	.	TRBV4-1	TGCGCCAGCAGCTCTGACCCTTACAATGAGCAGTTCTTC	CASSSDPYNEQFF
TRBJ2-1	many	TRBD2	TRBV12-5	TGTGCTAGCGGCCTAGGGCAGGTAGCGGGTGGCTCCTACAATGAGCAGTTCTTC	CASGLGQVAGGSYNEQFF
TRBJ1-5	few	TRBD1	TRBV27	TGTGCCAGCAGTTTATCATCCCGGACAGGGGCCAATCAGCCCCAGCATTTT	CASSLSSRTGANQPQHF